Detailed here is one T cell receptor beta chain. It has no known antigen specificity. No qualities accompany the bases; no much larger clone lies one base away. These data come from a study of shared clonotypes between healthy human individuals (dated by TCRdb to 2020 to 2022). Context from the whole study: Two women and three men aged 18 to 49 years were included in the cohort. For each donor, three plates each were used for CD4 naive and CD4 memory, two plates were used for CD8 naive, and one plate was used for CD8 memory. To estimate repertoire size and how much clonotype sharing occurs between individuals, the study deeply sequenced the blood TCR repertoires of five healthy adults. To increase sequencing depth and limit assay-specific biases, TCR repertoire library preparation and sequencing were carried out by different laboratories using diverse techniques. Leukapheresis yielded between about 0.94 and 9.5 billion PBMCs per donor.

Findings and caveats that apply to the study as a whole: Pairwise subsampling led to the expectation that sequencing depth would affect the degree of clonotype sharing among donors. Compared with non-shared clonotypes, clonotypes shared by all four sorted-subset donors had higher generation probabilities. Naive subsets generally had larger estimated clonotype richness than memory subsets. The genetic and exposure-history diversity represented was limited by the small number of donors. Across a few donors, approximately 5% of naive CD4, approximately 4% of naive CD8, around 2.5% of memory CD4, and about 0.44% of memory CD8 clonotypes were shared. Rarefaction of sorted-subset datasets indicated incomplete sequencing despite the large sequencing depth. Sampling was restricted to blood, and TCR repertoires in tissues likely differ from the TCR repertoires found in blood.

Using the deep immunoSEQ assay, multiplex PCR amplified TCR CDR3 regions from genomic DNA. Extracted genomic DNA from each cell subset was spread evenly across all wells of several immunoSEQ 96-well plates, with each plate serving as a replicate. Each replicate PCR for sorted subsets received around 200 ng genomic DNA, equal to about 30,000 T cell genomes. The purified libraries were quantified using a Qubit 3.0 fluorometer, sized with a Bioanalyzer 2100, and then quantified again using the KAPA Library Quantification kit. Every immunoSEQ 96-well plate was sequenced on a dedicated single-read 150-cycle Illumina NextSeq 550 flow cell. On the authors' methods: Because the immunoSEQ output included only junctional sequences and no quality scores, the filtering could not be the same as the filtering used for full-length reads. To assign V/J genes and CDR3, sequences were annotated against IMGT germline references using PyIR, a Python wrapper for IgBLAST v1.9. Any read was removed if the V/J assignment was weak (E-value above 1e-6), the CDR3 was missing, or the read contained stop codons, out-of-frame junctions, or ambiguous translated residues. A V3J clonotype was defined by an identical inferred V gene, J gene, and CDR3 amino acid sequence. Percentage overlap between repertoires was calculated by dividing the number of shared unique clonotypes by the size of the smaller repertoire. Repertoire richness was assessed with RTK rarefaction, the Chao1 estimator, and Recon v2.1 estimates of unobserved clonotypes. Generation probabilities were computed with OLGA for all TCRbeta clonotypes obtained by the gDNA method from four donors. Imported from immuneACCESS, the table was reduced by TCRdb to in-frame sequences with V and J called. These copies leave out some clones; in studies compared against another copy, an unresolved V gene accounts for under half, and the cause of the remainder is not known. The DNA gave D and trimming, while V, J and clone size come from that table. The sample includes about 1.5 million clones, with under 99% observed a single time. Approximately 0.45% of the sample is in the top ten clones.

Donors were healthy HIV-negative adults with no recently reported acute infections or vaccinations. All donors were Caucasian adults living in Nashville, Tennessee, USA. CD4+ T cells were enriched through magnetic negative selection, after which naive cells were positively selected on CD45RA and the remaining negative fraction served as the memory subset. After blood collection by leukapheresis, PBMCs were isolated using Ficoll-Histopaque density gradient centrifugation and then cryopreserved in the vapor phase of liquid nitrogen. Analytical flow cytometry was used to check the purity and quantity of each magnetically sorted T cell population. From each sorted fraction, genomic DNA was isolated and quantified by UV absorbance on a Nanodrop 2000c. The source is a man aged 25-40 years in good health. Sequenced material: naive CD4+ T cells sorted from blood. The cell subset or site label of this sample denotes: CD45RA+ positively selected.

The CDR3 region has the sequence CASSFLAGGPTDTQYF. The DNA is TGCGCCAGCAGCTTTTTAGCGGGAGGGCCAACAGATACGCAGTATTTT. Recombination connected TRBV5-1 to TRBJ2-3; TRBD2 matches 11 bases in the middle. CDR1 and CDR2, looked up from the germline V gene, are SGHRS and YFSETQ. The CDR3, from cysteine to phenylalanine, totals 16 residues. CDR3 DNA only is kept here, 48 bases in frame from base 1. V is pruned by 2 bases and J by 3 bases, leaving 5 bases of the junction without a gene match.